The next 30 T cell receptor beta chains were all read from a single sample in a study of OX40 agonist ivuxolimab in advanced cancers. Libraries were constructed by the immunoSEQ multiplex PCR assay. The table comes from immuneACCESS by way of TCRdb, which keeps in-frame sequences with V and J called. Part of the clones is missing from these tables; in studies checked, under half for an unresolved V gene and the rest for unknown reasons. A total of approximately 34,000 clones appear in this sample, approximately 85% of them only once. Around three fifths of the sample belongs to the ten largest clones. The sequenced sample was CD4+ or CD8+ T cells sorted from blood, obtained in a trial of the OX40 agonist ivuxolimab. The receptors here all came from an adult with an advanced solid tumor such as melanoma, head and neck, liver or kidney cancer.

This chain connects TRBV7-6 to TRBJ1-1, with D perhaps matching TRBD1 (5 bases). V shed 8 bases and J shed 4 bases, with 17 bases lying between them. The CDR3 is made up of 14 amino acids. CDR1 and CDR2 from the germline V gene are SGHVS and FNYEAQ. The CDR3 reads CASGDHGAGTEAFF. Here the CDR3 DNA reads TGTGCCAGCGGAGATCATGGGGCGGGCACTGAAGCTTTCTTT.

The chain couples TRBV6-6 to TRBJ2-5, with unresolved D. The CDR3 covers 15 residues. Per germline, CDR1 MNHNY and CDR2 SVGAGI (reference sequence). Trimming left V 2 bases short and J 1 base short, with 11 bases between. DNA for the CDR3: TGTGCCAGCAGTTACGTCCCCCTAATCCAAGAGACCCAGTACTTC. Its translation is CASSYVPLIQETQYF.

This sequence joins TRBV27 and TRBJ2-7; 12 nucleotides line up with TRBD2. In germline, CDR1 is MNHEY, CDR2 SMNVEV (reference sequence). The CDR3 is made up of 14 amino acids. The J segment lost 0 bases and the V segment lost 6 bases, leaving 0 bases of the junction unmatched. In nucleotides, the CDR3 is TGTGCCAGCAGGACTAGCGGGGGCTCCTACGAGCAGTACTTC. It yields the protein CASRTSGGSYEQYF.

Here the CDR3 reads CASSPGTGTRQETQYF. Here the CDR3 DNA reads TGTGCCAGCAGCCCCGGAACCGGGACTAGACAAGAGACCCAGTACTTC. The chain couples TRBV9 to TRBJ2-5; 8 bases are shared with TRBD2. The junction had 10 bases not matched to a gene; V was cut back by 4 bases and J by 2 bases. Germline V gene data show CDR1 as SGDLS and CDR2 as YYNGEE. The CDR3 runs 16 residues. Full variable domain (remainder filled in from reference TRBV9 and TRBJ2-5): DSGVTQTPKHLITATGQRVTLRCSPRSGDLSVYWYQQSLDQGLQFLIQYYNGEERAKGNILERFSAQQFPDLHSELNLSSLELGDSALYFCASSPGTGTRQETQYFGPGTRLLVL.

J is TRBJ2-7 and V is TRBV7-2; 8 bases line up with TRBD2. With 1 base clipped from V and 0 bases from J, the junction kept 5 bases outside the gene matches. The CDR3 runs to 16 residues. The germline V gene has CDR1 SGHTA and CDR2 FQGNSA. CDR3 in DNA: TGTGCCAGCAGCTTAGTCGGAGCGGGGGCCTCCTACGAGCAGTACTTC. This sequence encodes CASSLVGAGASYEQYF.

The chain has TRBV7-2 and TRBJ2-3, with 12 nucleotides matching TRBD2. Per germline, CDR1 SGHTA and CDR2 FQGNSA. V lost 1 base, J lost 1 base, and 9 bases stayed unmatched. The CDR3 has 19 residues. The CDR3 is CASSLDASGGEMGTDTQYF. Here the CDR3 DNA reads TGTGCCAGCAGCTTAGACGCTAGCGGGGGGGAGATGGGCACAGATACGCAGTATTTT.

This chain connects TRBV9 to TRBJ2-7, with 7 bases aligning to TRBD1. Germline trimming cut 0 bases from V and 1 base from J; bases unmatched to any gene: 4. Looked up from germline, CDR1 is SGDLS and CDR2 is YYNGEE. This CDR3 contains 15 residues. CDR3 DNA sequence: TGTGCCAGCAGCGTAGGAGTACAGGGGTCCTACGAGCAGTACTTC. Encoded protein: CASSVGVQGSYEQYF.

This clone ranks as hyperexpanded. V and J are TRBV5-1 and TRBJ2-5; TRBD1 agrees at 9 bases. From germline, CDR1 is SGHRS and CDR2 YFSETQ. CDR3 length: 16 residues. V gave up 3 bases and J gave up 3 bases; unmatched junction bases: 9. CDR3 amino acids: CASSSRDRDLKETQYF. The CDR3 DNA reads TGCGCCAGCAGCTCCCGGGACAGGGACCTCAAAGAGACCCAGTACTTC.

The V and J genes are TRBV11-2 and TRBJ2-3, with 12 bases identical to TRBD1. The germline gives CDR1 SGHAT, CDR2 FQNNGV. Trimming cost V 5 bases and J 3 bases; bases outside gene matches: 9. This CDR3 region has 17 residues. The CDR3 sequence is CASSPGGQGATTDTQYF. In nucleotides, the CDR3 is TGTGCCAGCAGCCCAGGGGGACAGGGGGCGACGACAGATACGCAGTATTTT.

This clone showed up just once. The chain joins TRBV27 to TRBJ1-5; D ambiguous. This CDR3 has 15 amino acids. V was trimmed by 3 bases and J by 1 base, leaving 10 bases between them. CDR1 is MNHEY and CDR2 is SMNVEV in the germline V gene (reference sequence). Here the CDR3 DNA reads TGTGCCAGCAGTTTCCGGAGGGAAAGCAATCAGCCCCAGCATTTT. Protein product: CASSFRRESNQPQHF.

This chain links TRBV7-6 with TRBJ2-2; D remains unclear. V lost 3 bases, J lost 5 bases, and 4 bases lay in between. Germline loops: CDR1 SGHVS, CDR2 FNYEAQ. The CDR3 spans 12 residues. The CDR3 coding sequence is TGTGCCAGCAGCTTCCTTACCGGGGAGCTGTTTTTT. Translation: CASSFLTGELFF.

This chain uses TRBV9 with TRBJ1-5, with D possibly TRBD1 on 6 matching bases. Trimming took off 0 bases at V and 6 bases at J, with 7 bases between the two ends. Germline V gene data show CDR1 as SGDLS and CDR2 as YYNGEE. This CDR3 is built from 13 residues. The CDR3 here is CASSVDRAQPQHF. CDR3 sequence (DNA): TGTGCCAGCAGCGTAGACAGGGCTCAGCCCCAGCATTTT.

CDR3 region: CASSVGRQGYGYTF. The CDR3 DNA sequence: TGTGCCAGCAGCGTAGGTCGACAGGGCTATGGCTACACCTTC. The chain recombines TRBV9 with TRBJ1-2; TRBD1 agrees at 7 bases. CDR1 is SGDLS and CDR2 is YYNGEE in the germline V gene. The CDR3 runs 14 residues. Germline trimming cut 0 bases from V and 4 bases from J; bases unmatched to any gene: 3.

The chain carries TRBV9 and TRBJ2-7; D may match TRBD1 or TRBD2 (5 bases each). Germline V gene lookup returns CDR1 SGDLS and CDR2 YYNGEE. Trimming removed 4 bases from V and 4 bases from J, with 15 bases in between. This CDR3 comprises 14 residues. As DNA, the CDR3 is TGTGCCAGCAGCCCGGGGACCTCCACATACGAGCAGTACTTC. Amino acids: CASSPGTSTYEQYF.

V usage is TRBV7-2 and J usage is TRBJ2-1; D is tentatively TRBD1 or TRBD2 (5 bases each). This CDR3 comprises 14 residues. The V and J ends lost 1 base and 8 bases respectively, with 12 bases between them. The germline CDR1 and CDR2 sequences are SGHTA and FQGNSA. The DNA for the CDR3 is TGTGCCAGCAGCTTAGTAGAGGGGCGGGATGAGCAGTTCTTC. Translating gives CASSLVEGRDEQFF. Complete variable domain (other parts from reference TRBV7-2 and TRBJ2-1): GAGVSQSPSNKVTEKGKDVELRCDPISGHTALYWYRQSLGQGLEFLIYFQGNSAPDKSGLPSDRFSAERTGGSVSTLTIQRTQQEDSAVYLCASSLVEGRDEQFFGPGTRLTVL.

About this clone: Other DNA sequences in the sample encode the same CDR3. The V and J genes are TRBV27 and TRBJ1-1; the D is unclear. V was clipped by 7 bases and J by 0 bases, with 6 bases between them. This CDR3 contains 12 residues. Per germline, CDR1 MNHEY and CDR2 SMNVEV (reference sequence). The CDR3 DNA follows: TGTGCCAGCACCGATTTGAACACTGAAGCTTTCTTT. Protein product: CASTDLNTEAFF.

Only a few counts were recorded for this clone. The chain employs TRBV7-2 and TRBJ2-7; 7 bases fit TRBD1. This CDR3 is built from 13 residues. Germline CDR1 SGHTA, CDR2 FQGNSA. With 4 bases clipped from V and 2 bases from J, the junction kept 2 bases outside the gene matches. The chain's CDR3 is CASSYGQAYEQYF. CDR3 DNA sequence: TGTGCCAGCAGCTACGGACAGGCCTACGAGCAGTACTTC.

The V gene is TRBV5-1, the J gene TRBJ2-1, with D possibly being TRBD1 (5 bases). V shed 4 bases and J shed 0 bases, with 14 bases lying between them. Germline V gene sequence: CDR1 SGHRS, CDR2 YFSETQ. The CDR3 runs to 16 residues. The CDR3 reads CASSGPGISSYNEQFF. CDR3 coding DNA: TGCGCCAGCAGCGGACCAGGGATCAGCTCCTACAATGAGCAGTTCTTC.

The V and J genes are TRBV6-5 and TRBJ1-3; unclear D gene. CDR1 is MNHEY and CDR2 is SVGAGI in the germline V gene. The CDR3 consists of 14 residues. Trimming stripped 6 bases from V and 8 bases from J, with 17 bases between. The CDR3 nucleotides read TGTGCCAGCAGACCGAATCTCCGGGGAGACACCATATATTTT. This translates into CASRPNLRGDTIYF.

The chain carries TRBV4-1 and TRBJ1-4, with 9 bases lining up with TRBD1. CDR1 MGHRA and CDR2 YSYEKL come from the germline V gene. J gave up 7 bases and V 5 bases, and 8 bases lay outside the gene matches. CDR3 length equals 15 residues. CDR3 DNA: TGCGCCAGCAGCAAAACGGGACAGGGAGGTGAAAAACTGTTTTTT. This gives the protein CASSKTGQGGEKLFF.

The table lists this clone with a count of one. The CDR3: CASRFRGTGELFF. The CDR3 DNA reads as TGTGCCAGCAGATTCAGGGGGACCGGGGAGCTGTTTTTT. J is TRBJ2-2 and V is TRBV28, with 7 positions matching TRBD1. V trimming: 6 bases; J trimming: 5 bases; junction bases outside the gene matches: 3. CDR3 length: 13 residues. The germline V gene has CDR1 MDHEN and CDR2 SYDVKM.

The V gene is TRBV7-8, the J gene TRBJ2-7; 9 nucleotides align to TRBD1. CDR3 size: 14 residues. Germline loops: CDR1 SGHVS, CDR2 FQNEAQ. J lost 4 bases, V lost 3 bases, and 4 bases had no gene match. For the CDR3, the DNA is TGTGCCAGCAGCTTGCGCGGACAGGGGTACGAGCAGTACTTC. Encoded protein: CASSLRGQGYEQYF.

This clone turned up a few times. The rearrangement links TRBV28 to TRBJ2-5; no firm D call. The V and J ends lost 4 bases and 1 base respectively, with 4 bases between them. The CDR3 sequence is 12 residues long. Looked up from germline, CDR1 is MDHEN and CDR2 is SYDVKM. The CDR3 here is CASSSSQETQYF. CDR3 DNA: TGTGCCAGCAGTTCTAGCCAAGAGACCCAGTACTTC.

In this sample, this clone turned up once. This chain joins TRBV30 and TRBJ2-1; tentative D call: TRBD2 (5 bases). CDR1 is GTSNPN and CDR2 is SVGIG in the germline V gene (reference sequence). Deletions cut 0 bases from V and 7 bases from J, with 19 bases between. The CDR3 contains 16 residues. The CDR3 here is CAWSVLGSVMLNEQFF. CDR3 DNA: TGTGCCTGGAGTGTACTGGGGAGTGTAATGCTTAATGAGCAGTTCTTC.

V gene TRBV7-9 combines with J gene TRBJ2-7; the match to TRBD1 covers 9 bases. The CDR3 length is 15 residues. V dropped 5 bases and J dropped 3; count of bases not matched to a gene: 8. Per germline, CDR1 SEHNR and CDR2 FQNEAQ (reference sequence). The CDR3 DNA sequence: TGTGCCAGCAGCCCTAGACCGGGACAGGGCTACGAGCAGTACTTC. Protein product: CASSPRPGQGYEQYF.

This clone was picked up a small number of times. The V call is TRBV27, the J call TRBJ2-3; no reliable D call. The CDR3 has 15 amino acids. The V end lost 3 bases, the J end lost 4 bases, and 14 bases lay between the germline ends. Per the germline V gene, CDR1 is MNHEY and CDR2 is SMNVEV (reference sequence). The CDR3 reads CASSFGPEVADTQYF. The CDR3 DNA reads TGTGCCAGCAGTTTCGGTCCAGAGGTCGCAGATACGCAGTATTTT.

Only a few counts were recorded for this clone. For the CDR3, the DNA is TGTGCCAGTGTTACAGGGAATCAGCCCCAGCATTTT. Amino acid sequence: CASVTGNQPQHF. The chain employs TRBV19 and TRBJ1-5; tentative D call: TRBD1 (6 bases). V was clipped by 8 bases and J by 4 bases, with 9 bases between them. Germline V gives CDR1 LNHDA, CDR2 SQIVND (reference sequence). This CDR3 is built from 12 residues. Full variable domain (remainder filled in from reference TRBV19 and TRBJ1-5): DGGITQSPKYLFRKEGQNVTLSCEQNLNHDAMYWYRQDPGQGLRLIYYSQIVNDFQKGDIAEGYSVSREKKESFPLTVTSAQKNPTAFYLCASVTGNQPQHFGDGTRLSIL.

This sequence joins TRBV28 and TRBJ1-4; D gene unclear. Trimming left V 3 bases short and J 5 bases short, with 7 bases between. The CDR3 is 13 residues long. Germline CDR1 is MDHEN and CDR2 is SYDVKM. The CDR3 DNA reads TGTGCCAGCAGTTTTGGGCAGAATGAAAAACTGTTTTTT. It is translated as CASSFGQNEKLFF.

The chain's CDR3 is CASSLLGKYGYTF. The DNA for the CDR3 is TGTGCCAGCAGTTTATTGGGGAAATATGGCTACACCTTC. This chain connects TRBV28 to TRBJ1-2, with unresolved D. Trimming stripped 1 base from V and 5 bases from J, with 8 bases between. Per germline, CDR1 MDHEN and CDR2 SYDVKM. CDR3 length equals 13 residues.

This chain links TRBV9 with TRBJ2-4; D is possibly TRBD1 or TRBD2 (6 bases each). This CDR3 is 11 amino acids long. CDR1 is SGDLS and CDR2 is YYNGEE in the germline V gene. V was clipped by 3 bases and J by 9 bases, with 7 bases between them. The CDR3 DNA sequence: TGTGCCAGCAGCGAGGGGGGCATTCAGTACTTC. Protein product: CASSEGGIQYF.